The 23 T cell receptor beta chains below were found in one sample sequenced in a study of control samples from healthy donors and cancer patients. The repertoire was sequenced with immunoSEQ multiplex PCR; TCRdb's copy has only in-frame clones and lacks some. Of about 140,000 clones listed, roughly nine tenths are singletons. Specimen: blood. Receptors originate from a man between 18 and 29 years old in good health.

The chain recombines TRBV5-1 with TRBJ1-1; a weak D match, TRBD1 (5 bases). Germline V gene sequence: CDR1 SGHRS, CDR2 YFSETQ. The V and J ends lost 3 bases and 1 base respectively, with 13 bases between them. The CDR3 has 15 amino acids. CDR3 sequence (DNA): TGCGCCAGCAGCTACGGCGACAGAGAGAACACTGAAGCTTTCTTT. It codes for CASSYGDRENTEAFF.

J is TRBJ1-4 and V is TRBV19, with 8 nucleotides matching TRBD1. The junction had 15 bases not matched to a gene; V was cut back by 8 bases and J by 1 base. The V gene's germline CDR1 is LNHDA and CDR2 SQIVND (reference sequence). This CDR3 comprises 18 residues. The CDR3 bases are TGTGCCAGTTCCCGGCCCGGACAGGGCGGGGAAACTAATGAAAAACTGTTTTTT. It yields the protein CASSRPGQGGETNEKLFF. Filled out from reference TRBV19 and TRBJ1-4, the complete variable domain reads DGGITQSPKYLFRKEGQNVTLSCEQNLNHDAMYWYRQDPGQGLRLIYYSQIVNDFQKGDIAEGYSVSREKKESFPLTVTSAQKNPTAFYLCASSRPGQGGETNEKLFFGSGTQLSVL.

The chain couples TRBV19 to TRBJ2-4, with D unresolved. Germline lookup yields CDR1 LNHDA and CDR2 SQIVND (reference sequence). Trimming took 9 bases from V and 1 from J, leaving 13 bases between them. CDR3 length: 14 amino acids. This CDR3 is CASHGSVAKNIQYF. CDR3 bases: TGTGCCAGCCACGGCAGTGTGGCCAAAAACATTCAGTACTTC.

V is TRBV7-9 and J is TRBJ2-3; TRBD1 aligns across 7 bases. Trimming removed 5 bases from V and 4 bases from J; junction bases left unmatched: 6. This CDR3 region has 14 residues. The germline V gene has CDR1 SEHNR and CDR2 FQNEAQ (reference sequence). The CDR3 nucleotides read TGTGCCAGCAGCATCACAGGGGACCCAGATACGCAGTATTTT. Protein: CASSITGDPDTQYF.

The chain has TRBV7-3 and TRBJ1-2; 10 nucleotides agree with TRBD1. The trim removed 4 bases at V and 0 bases at J, leaving 8 bases unmatched. The CDR3 has 17 amino acids. CDR1 is SGHTA and CDR2 is FQGTGA in the germline V gene. The CDR3 DNA reads as TGTGCCAGCAGCTCGGAGGGGACAGGGGTCTCTAACTATGGCTACACCTTC. Protein: CASSSEGTGVSNYGYTF. Together with reference TRBV7-3 and TRBJ1-2, the CDR3 gives the full variable domain: GAGVSQTPSNKVTEKGKYVELRCDPISGHTALYWYRQSLGQGPEFLIYFQGTGAADDSGLPNDRFFAVRPEGSVSTLKIQRTERGDSAVYLCASSSEGTGVSNYGYTFGSGTRLTVV.

The genes are TRBV10-1 and TRBJ1-3; D might be TRBD1 (5 bases). Trimming cost V 7 bases and J 0 bases, with 16 bases left between them. CDR3 length: 16 residues. Germline loops: CDR1 WNHNN, CDR2 SYGVQD (reference sequence). This chain's CDR3 is CASKSVRACSGNTIYF. CDR3 DNA: TGCGCCAGCAAATCTGTCAGGGCGTGCTCTGGAAACACCATATATTTT.

The chain couples TRBV2 to TRBJ2-1; tentatively, D is TRBD2 (6 bases). The CDR3 length is 16 residues. Between the trimmed V and J ends, which lost 3 bases and 4 bases, there was a span of 16 bases. The germline gives CDR1 SNHLY, CDR2 FYNNEI. The CDR3 here is CASSERGLALYNEQFF. The CDR3 DNA reads as TGTGCCAGCAGTGAGAGGGGACTCGCTTTGTACAATGAGCAGTTCTTC.

This rearrangement joins TRBV27 to TRBJ2-1, with 9 nucleotides matching TRBD1. Trimming removed 6 bases from V and 6 bases from J; junction bases left unmatched: 6. There are 14 residues in the CDR3. CDR1 MNHEY and CDR2 SMNVEV come from the germline V gene (reference sequence). CDR3 region: CASRQGAYSNEQFF. Written as DNA, the CDR3 is TGTGCCAGCAGACAGGGGGCGTATAGCAATGAGCAGTTCTTC.

The rearrangement uses TRBV7-6 and TRBJ2-7; no clear D gene. CDR3 length: 15 residues. With 0 bases removed from V and 0 bases from J, the gap between germline ends came to 9 bases. The germline CDR1 and CDR2 sequences are SGHVS and FNYEAQ. CDR3 protein: CASSLATGYSYEQYF. The CDR3 bases are TGTGCCAGCAGCTTAGCGACGGGTTACTCCTACGAGCAGTACTTC.

The chain carries TRBV27 and TRBJ2-7; the match to TRBD1 covers 8 bases. After removal of 5 bases from V and 2 bases from J, the junction contained 11 bases not matched to a gene. CDR3 length equals 16 residues. Germline V lookup: CDR1 MNHEY, CDR2 SMNVEV (reference sequence). The CDR3, as DNA: TGTGCCAGCAGTAGCTACGGGACAGGCGTCCCCTACGAGCAGTACTTC. It specifies CASSSYGTGVPYEQYF.

This clone was found a few times. The chain joins TRBV5-1 to TRBJ2-5, with 8 bases aligning to TRBD1. Germline V gene data show CDR1 as SGHRS and CDR2 as YFSETQ. J gave up 6 bases and V 0 bases, and 4 bases lay outside the gene matches. The CDR3 is 14 amino acids. The CDR3 DNA sequence: TGCGCCAGCAGCTTGGTTCAGGGGGCCCAGACCCAGTACTTC. Its protein is CASSLVQGAQTQYF.

The chain recombines TRBV9 with TRBJ1-3; D remains unclear. The CDR3 has 14 amino acids. V was pared by 4 bases and J by 0 bases, with 8 bases between. CDR1 and CDR2 from the germline V gene are SGDLS and YYNGEE. CDR3 sequence (DNA): TGTGCCAGCAGCTCACAGTACTCTGGAAACACCATATATTTT. Translating gives CASSSQYSGNTIYF. The full variable domain, completed using reference TRBV9 and TRBJ1-3, is DSGVTQTPKHLITATGQRVTLRCSPRSGDLSVYWYQQSLDQGLQFLIQYYNGEERAKGNILERFSAQQFPDLHSELNLSSLELGDSALYFCASSSQYSGNTIYFGEGSWLTVV.

The chain is built from TRBV5-4 and TRBJ2-5; D gene ambiguous. Germline V gene lookup returns CDR1 SGHNT and CDR2 YYREEE (reference sequence). The CDR3 runs to 15 residues. V gave up 1 base and J gave up 1 base, with 11 bases separating them. The chain's CDR3 is CASSLIPAVQETQYF. For the CDR3, the DNA is TGTGCCAGCAGCTTGATCCCGGCAGTCCAAGAGACCCAGTACTTC. The full variable domain, in which reference TRBV5-4 and TRBJ2-5 provide the parts outside the CDR3, is ETGVTQSPTHLIKTRGQQVTLRCSSQSGHNTVSWYQQALGQGPQFIFQYYREEENGRGNFPPRFSGLQFPNYSSELNVNALELDDSALYLCASSLIPAVQETQYFGPGTRLLVL.

V and J are TRBV2 and TRBJ2-2; D remains unclear. Germline CDR1 SNHLY, CDR2 FYNNEI. V lost 0 bases, J lost 6 bases, and 8 bases lay in between. The CDR3 extends over 14 amino acids. The CDR3, as DNA: TGTGCCAGCAGTGAAGCTAGAGTTTCCGGGGAGCTGTTTTTT. Translated: CASSEARVSGELFF.

V usage is TRBV4-1 and J usage is TRBJ1-5; 7 nucleotides line up with TRBD1. CDR1 and CDR2 from the germline V gene are MGHRA and YSYEKL. The CDR3 spans 16 residues. V gave up 0 bases and J gave up 2 bases; unmatched junction bases: 4. The CDR3 DNA is TGCGCCAGCAGCCAAGATCACAGGGGAGGCAATCAGCCCCAGCATTTT. Its translation is CASSQDHRGGNQPQHF.

CDR3: CASSDWGGADEQFF. In DNA form, the CDR3 reads TGTGCCAGCAGTGATTGGGGGGGCGCGGATGAGCAGTTCTTC. The J gene is TRBJ2-1, the V gene TRBV25-1, with a tentative D call TRBD2 (7 bases). This CDR3 is built from 14 residues. Germline V gene data show CDR1 as MGHDK and CDR2 as SYGVNS. Trimming shortened V by 3 bases and J by 8 bases, and 14 bases separated the two germline ends.

The chain recombines TRBV5-4 with TRBJ1-6; 7 bases map to TRBD1. J lost 9 bases, V lost 4 bases, and 7 bases had no gene match. The CDR3 consists of 14 residues. Germline CDR1 and CDR2: SGHNT and YYREEE (reference sequence). CDR3 coding DNA: TGTGCCAGCAGCCATAACAGGGGTGGTTCACCCCTCCACTTT. Translation gives CASSHNRGGSPLHF.

This sequence joins TRBV10-3 and TRBJ2-1; D is unclear. The CDR3 is 12 amino acids. V was clipped by 8 bases and J by 6 bases, with 11 bases between them. Germline V lookup: CDR1 ENHRY, CDR2 SYGVKD. The CDR3, as DNA: TGTGCCATCGCCCTTCTAGTCAATGAGCAGTTCTTC. Its translation: CAIALLVNEQFF.

The chain recombines TRBV12-3 or TRBV12-4 with TRBJ2-1; D remains ambiguous. Trimming removed 1 base from V and 8 bases from J, with 6 bases in between. There are 12 residues in the CDR3. CDR3 nucleotide sequence: TGTGCCAGCAGTTTAGGTTGGGATGAGCAGTTCTTC. It encodes CASSLGWDEQFF.

The chain carries TRBV6-6 and TRBJ2-3; either TRBD1 or TRBD2 may supply D (6 bases each). This CDR3 has 15 residues. The germline V and J ends were trimmed by 2 bases and 8 bases, with 17 bases remaining between them. Germline values: CDR1 MNHNY, CDR2 SVGAGI (reference sequence). The CDR3 DNA follows: TGTGCCAGCAGTTACGAGTACGGGGGCCCCACTACGCAGTATTTT. It codes for CASSYEYGGPTTQYF.

The chain carries TRBV15 and TRBJ2-7; 8 bases map to TRBD1. With 6 bases clipped from V and 1 base from J, the junction kept 5 bases outside the gene matches. This CDR3 contains 14 residues. Germline V gene sequence: CDR1 LNHNV, CDR2 YYDKDF (reference sequence). The CDR3 DNA follows: TGTGCCACCAGGCCGGACAGGGCTTCCTACGAGCAGTACTTC. It yields the protein CATRPDRASYEQYF.

This clone was picked up a small number of times. The chain employs TRBV7-9 and TRBJ1-1, with no clear D. The ends were cut back, 1 base at V and 9 bases at J, with 15 bases in the middle. The CDR3 is made up of 14 amino acids. CDR1 and CDR2 (germline): SEHNR, FQNEAQ (reference sequence). The CDR3 DNA reads TGTGCCAGCAGCTTAGATTCGGGGAAGCGCAAAGCTTTCTTT. It codes for CASSLDSGKRKAFF. The whole variable domain, remainder taken from reference TRBV7-9 and TRBJ1-1, is DTGVSQNPRHKITKRGQNVTFRCDPISEHNRLYWYRQTLGQGPEFLTYFQNEAQLEKSRLLSDRFSAERPKGSFSTLEIQRTEQGDSAMYLCASSLDSGKRKAFFGQGTRLTVV.

This clone was recorded a few times. The gene calls are TRBV9 and TRBJ2-1, with 8 bases that match TRBD2. This CDR3 comprises 16 residues. Per the germline V gene, CDR1 is SGDLS and CDR2 is YYNGEE. J gave up 5 bases and V 0 bases, and 7 bases lay outside the gene matches. Here the CDR3 DNA reads TGTGCCAGCAGCGTAGAATTAGCGGGGACCAACAATGAGCAGTTCTTC. Its translation is CASSVELAGTNNEQFF.